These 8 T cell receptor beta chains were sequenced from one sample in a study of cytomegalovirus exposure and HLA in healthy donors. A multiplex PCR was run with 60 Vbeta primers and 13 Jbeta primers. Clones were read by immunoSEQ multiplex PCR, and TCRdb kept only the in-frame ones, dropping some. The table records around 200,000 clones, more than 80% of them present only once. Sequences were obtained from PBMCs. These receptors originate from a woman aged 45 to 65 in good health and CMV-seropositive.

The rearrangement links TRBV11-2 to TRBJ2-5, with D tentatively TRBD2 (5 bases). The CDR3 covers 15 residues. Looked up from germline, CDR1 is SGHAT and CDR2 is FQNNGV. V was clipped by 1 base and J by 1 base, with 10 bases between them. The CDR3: CASSLGASLQETQYF. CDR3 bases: TGTGCCAGCAGCTTAGGAGCTAGCCTCCAAGAGACCCAGTACTTC.

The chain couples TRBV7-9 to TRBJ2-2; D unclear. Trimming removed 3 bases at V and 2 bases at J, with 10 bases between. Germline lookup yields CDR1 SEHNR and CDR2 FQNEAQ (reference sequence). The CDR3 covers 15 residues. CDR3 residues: CASSFRRVNTGELFF. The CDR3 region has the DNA TGTGCCAGCAGCTTTCGGAGAGTAAACACCGGGGAGCTGTTTTTT.

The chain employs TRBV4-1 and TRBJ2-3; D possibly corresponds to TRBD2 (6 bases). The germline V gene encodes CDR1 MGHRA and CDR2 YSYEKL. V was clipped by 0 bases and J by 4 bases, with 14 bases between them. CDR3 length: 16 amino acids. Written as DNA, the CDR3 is TGCGCCAGCAGCCAAGATGGGCAGGGACTTTCAGATACGCAGTATTTT. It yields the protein CASSQDGQGLSDTQYF.

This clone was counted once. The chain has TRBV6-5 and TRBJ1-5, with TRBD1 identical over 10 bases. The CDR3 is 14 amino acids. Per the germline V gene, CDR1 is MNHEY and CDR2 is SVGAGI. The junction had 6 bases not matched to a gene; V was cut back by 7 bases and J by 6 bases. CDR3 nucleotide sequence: TGTGCCAGCACCCGGGACAGGGGAGGTCAGCCCCAGCATTTT. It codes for CASTRDRGGQPQHF.

The CDR3 region is CASSPGQYQETQYF. DNA of the CDR3: TGTGCCAGCAGCCCCGGACAGTACCAAGAGACCCAGTACTTC. The V gene is TRBV7-2, the J gene TRBJ2-5, with a tentative D call TRBD1 (6 bases). The CDR3 length is 14 residues. From germline, CDR1 is SGHTA and CDR2 FQGNSA. V was pared by 5 bases and J by 0 bases, with 10 bases between.

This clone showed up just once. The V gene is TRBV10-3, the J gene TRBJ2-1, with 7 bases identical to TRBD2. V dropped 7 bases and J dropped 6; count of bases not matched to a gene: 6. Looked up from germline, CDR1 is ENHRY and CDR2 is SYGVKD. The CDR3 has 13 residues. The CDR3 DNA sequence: TGTGCCATCACGAGGGAGGGTGGCAATGAGCAGTTCTTC. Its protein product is CAITREGGNEQFF.

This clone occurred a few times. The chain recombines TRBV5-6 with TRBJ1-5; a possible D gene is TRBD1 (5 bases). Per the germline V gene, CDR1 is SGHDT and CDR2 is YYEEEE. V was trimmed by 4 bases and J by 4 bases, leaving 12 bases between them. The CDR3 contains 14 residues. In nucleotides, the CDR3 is TGTGCCAGCAGCAACTGGGGGGGGAATCAGCCCCAGCATTTT. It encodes CASSNWGGNQPQHF.

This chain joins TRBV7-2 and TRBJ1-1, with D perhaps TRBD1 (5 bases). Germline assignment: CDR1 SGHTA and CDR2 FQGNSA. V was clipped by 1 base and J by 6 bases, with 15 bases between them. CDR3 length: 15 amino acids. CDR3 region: CASSLGEVRVAEAFF. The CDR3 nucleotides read TGTGCCAGCAGCTTAGGAGAGGTCAGGGTGGCTGAAGCTTTCTTT.